Listed below are T cell receptor beta chains from one sample, sequenced in a study of OX40 agonist ivuxolimab in advanced cancers. The assay was immunoSEQ multiplex PCR, and TCRdb's table has in-frame clones only and misses some. The profile shows over 70,000 clones, 88% of them singletons. This specimen consisted of CD4+ or CD8+ T cells sorted from blood, obtained in a trial of the OX40 agonist ivuxolimab. These receptors were obtained from an adult with an advanced solid tumor such as melanoma, head and neck, liver or kidney cancer. Both conserved end residues are part of each CDR3. Each record gives: clone size, J gene, CDR3 length, D gene, V gene, CDR3 DNA, CDR3 protein. D genes are given only for firm matches. Clone sizes are given selectively: once, few, many, or a class where the clone is expanded.

NA TRBJ2-5 15 TRBD1 TRBV9 TGTGCCAGCAGCACCCAGGGGGCCCGGGGGGAGACCCAGTACTTC CASSTQGARGETQYF
NA TRBJ1-1 15 TRBD1 TRBV15 TGTGCCACCAGCAGAGTGGGGACAGGGAACACTGAAGCTTTCTTT CATSRVGTGNTEAFF
few TRBJ1-2 14 NA TRBV15 TGTGCCACCAGCAGAGGGGCCGGGAACTATGGCTACACCTTC CATSRGAGNYGYTF
NA TRBJ2-1 15 NA TRBV7-2 TGTGCCAGCAGCGCTCACGATGGGCCCTACAATGAGCAGTTCTTC CASSAHDGPYNEQFF
NA TRBJ2-2 15 TRBD2 TRBV7-6 TGTGCCAGCTCAAGGACTAGCGGGGGAACCGGGGAGCTGTTTTTT CASSRTSGGTGELFF
NA TRBJ2-7 11 NA TRBV6-5 TGTGCCAGCAGGCAGACCTACGAGCAGTACTTC CASRQTYEQYF
few TRBJ1-1 11 NA TRBV6-5 TGTGCCAGCAGCCACCCCCCTCAAGCTTTCTTT CASSHPPQAFF
once TRBJ1-4 15 TRBD1 TRBV2 TGTGCCAGCTCTGCACAGGGGGCAACTAATGAAAAACTGTTTTTT CASSAQGATNEKLFF
NA TRBJ2-3 15 TRBD1 TRBV10-2 TGCGCCAGCAGCCCCTGGACAGGTAGCACAGATACGCAGTATTTT CASSPWTGSTDTQYF
NA TRBJ2-1 15 TRBD1 TRBV19 TGTGCCAGTAGTATAGTGGGGACAGCCTACAATGAGCAGTTCTTC CASSIVGTAYNEQFF
NA TRBJ2-2 18 TRBD2 TRBV4-1 TGCGCCAGCAGCCAAGATAATCCGACTAGCGGGGGCACCGGGGAGCTGTTTTTT CASSQDNPTSGGTGELFF
NA TRBJ2-2 17 TRBD2 TRBV9 TGTGCCAGCAGCGCCGGGGTCGGGGGGGTTACCACCGGGGAGCTGTTTTTT CASSAGVGGVTTGELFF
NA TRBJ1-1 13 TRBD1 TRBV7-2 TGTGCCAGCAGCCCTCAGGACAGGCTTGAAGCTTTCTTT CASSPQDRLEAFF
NA TRBJ1-2 16 TRBD1 TRBV7-2 TGTGCCAGCAGCTTTAGTCGTTTCAGGGGGCTGTCTGGCTACACCTTC CASSFSRFRGLSGYTF
NA TRBJ2-7 13 NA TRBV5-1 TGCGCCAGCAGCTTGGCGGGGCCGGGCGAGCAGTACTTC CASSLAGPGEQYF
NA TRBJ2-7 15 TRBD2 TRBV19 TGTGCCACCGGGACTAGCGGGGGGTTATCCTACGAGCAGTACTTC CATGTSGGLSYEQYF
NA TRBJ2-2 14 NA TRBV2 TGTGCCAGCAGTGTCTCCCCAAACACCGGGGAGCTGTTTTTT CASSVSPNTGELFF
NA TRBJ2-5 11 NA TRBV15 TGTGCCACCTCGGCTAAAGAGACCCAGTACTTC CATSAKETQYF
NA TRBJ2-4 16 TRBD2 TRBV5-1 TGCGCCAGCAGCTTGGATCTAGCGGGGGCCGGGGACATTCAGTACTTC CASSLDLAGAGDIQYF
few TRBJ2-3 14 NA TRBV9 TGTGCCAGCAGCGTAGGTGTGGGCGCTGATACGCAGTATTTT CASSVGVGADTQYF
NA TRBJ2-2 12 NA TRBV18 TGTGCCAGCCACTCAGGTGTGGGGGAGCTGTTTTTT CASHSGVGELFF
NA TRBJ1-3 15 TRBD1 TRBV6-5 TGTGCCAGCAGCGCAACGACAGGGGGCAAAAACACCATATATTTT CASSATTGGKNTIYF
NA TRBJ2-2 17 NA TRBV4-2 TGTGCCAGCAGCCAAGTGTGGCAGGGTGGGAACACCGGGGAGCTGTTTTTT CASSQVWQGGNTGELFF
NA TRBJ2-3 15 TRBD2 TRBV7-6 TGTGCCAGCAGCTTACGTAGCGGGGCCACAGATACGCAGTATTTT CASSLRSGATDTQYF
NA TRBJ2-2 15 NA TRBV9 TGTGCCAGCAGCGTAGGCGGGTCACGCACCGGGGAGCTGTTTTTT CASSVGGSRTGELFF
NA TRBJ1-5 14 NA TRBV6-5 TGTGCCAGCAGTTACTCGCGGGGGCATCAGCCCCAGCATTTT CASSYSRGHQPQHF
NA TRBJ1-1 15 NA TRBV6-5 TGTGCCAGCAGTTACTCGGCCAGGGTGGACACTGAAGCTTTCTTT CASSYSARVDTEAFF
NA TRBJ1-4 18 NA TRBV25-1 TGTGCCAGCAGTGACCACACACCGGGACCAGGGTTGAACGAAAAACTGTTTTTT CASSDHTPGPGLNEKLFF
NA TRBJ2-7 15 TRBD1 TRBV7-2 TGTGCCAGCAGCTTAGGACAGTGGGGGGACAGGGAGCAGTACTTC CASSLGQWGDREQYF
NA TRBJ2-2 15 NA TRBV5-1 TGCGCCAGCAGCTTGGCCACAGATACCACCGGGGAGCTGTTTTTT CASSLATDTTGELFF
NA TRBJ2-2 16 NA TRBV5-8 TGTGCCAGCAGCTTCCTTGAGACAGGGAACACCGGGGAGCTGTTTTTT CASSFLETGNTGELFF
NA TRBJ1-1 14 NA TRBV2 TGTGCCAGCAGTGAATGGCGGACAGACACTGAAGCTTTCTTT CASSEWRTDTEAFF
NA TRBJ1-5 15 TRBD1 TRBV10-3 TGTGCCACCCAGCAGGGGACAGGTAATTATCAGCCCCAGCATTTT CATQQGTGNYQPQHF
NA TRBJ2-1 17 TRBD2 TRBV10-3 TGTGCCATCAGTGACTCTAGCGGGGGGGCCACCGGGGATGAGCAGTTCTTC CAISDSSGGATGDEQFF
NA TRBJ1-1 14 TRBD1 TRBV5-1 TGCGCCAGCAGCGTAACCGGGACAGGGACTGAAGCTTTCTTT CASSVTGTGTEAFF
NA TRBJ1-1 14 NA TRBV6-5 TGTGCCAGCAGTTATTCCGACCCAAACACTGAAGCTTTCTTT CASSYSDPNTEAFF
NA TRBJ2-7 14 NA TRBV6-1 TGTGCCAGCAGTGTTACCGGGACAAAGGGCGAGCAGTACTTC CASSVTGTKGEQYF
NA TRBJ2-7 15 NA TRBV5-6 TGTGCCAGCAGCTCTCTTCTTGGGGAAGCCTACGAGCAGTACTTC CASSSLLGEAYEQYF
few TRBJ1-1 15 NA TRBV11-2 TGTGCCAGCAGCTCCCTCCGAGCCAGTTACACTGAAGCTTTCTTT CASSSLRASYTEAFF
NA TRBJ1-4 16 NA TRBV15 TGTGCCACCAGCAGCGGTTTAAGCCAGGGTGGGGAAAAACTGTTTTTT CATSSGLSQGGEKLFF
NA TRBJ2-7 12 NA TRBV6-6 TGTGCCAGCTCCGGGGGAACCTACGAGCAGTACTTC CASSGGTYEQYF
NA TRBJ2-1 15 NA TRBV7-2 TGTGCCAGCAGCATGGATCCCGTACAGGTAAATGAGCAGTTCTTC CASSMDPVQVNEQFF
few TRBJ1-4 12 NA TRBV19 TGTGCCAGTAGTATGTTAACAGGCCAACTGTTTTTT CASSMLTGQLFF
NA TRBJ1-5 15 NA TRBV2 TGTGCCAGCAGTGGGACAGCTAATAGCAATCAGCCCCAGCATTTT CASSGTANSNQPQHF
few TRBJ1-6 15 NA TRBV5-4 TGTGCCAGCAGCTTGGGTGGTAGGGTTGGTTCACCCCTCCACTTT CASSLGGRVGSPLHF
NA TRBJ2-1 22 TRBD2 TRBV2 TGTGCCGACAGCAAGAGGGGACCCTCTACAGCTAGCGGGGGAGGTCCTGGCAATGAGCAGTTCTTC CADSKRGPSTASGGGPGNEQFF
once TRBJ1-2 18 TRBD1 TRBV5-1 TGCGCCAGCAGCCAACCAAGGGGAGGGGGCCTCAAAAACTATGGCTACACCTTC CASSQPRGGGLKNYGYTF
NA TRBJ1-2 15 NA TRBV7-9 TGTGCCAGCAGCTTGCTCCCCAGGTTAGACTATGGCTACACCTTC CASSLLPRLDYGYTF
NA TRBJ1-2 13 NA TRBV2 TGTGCCAGCAGGGGAGGGGGATTGAGCGGCTACACCTTC CASRGGGLSGYTF
NA TRBJ1-2 16 NA TRBV12-5 TGTGCTAGTGGTTTGGTCCCCAGACAGCTTTCGTATGGCTACACCTTC CASGLVPRQLSYGYTF
NA TRBJ2-5 18 NA TRBV7-9 TGTGCCAGCAGCTTAGTCGGGTCAGCCGCCGAACAGTCCGGGACCCAGTACTTC CASSLVGSAAEQSGTQYF
NA TRBJ1-2 16 NA TRBV25-1 TGTGCCAGCAGTGATGTAGGACAACAATCCTACTATGGCTACACCTTC CASSDVGQQSYYGYTF